One T cell receptor beta chain is described in this entry. The data are from a study of control samples from healthy donors and cancer patients. There are 14 residues in the CDR3. From germline, CDR1 is SGDLS and CDR2 YYNGEE. The V gene lost 4 bases and the J gene lost 6 bases, with 15 bases spanning the gap. The assay was immunoSEQ multiplex PCR, and TCRdb's table has in-frame clones only and misses some. The sample holds around 50,000 clones; 95% are singletons and the top ten take 2.4%. Sequences were obtained from blood. The rearrangement joins TRBV9 to TRBJ2-3; maybe TRBD2 (5 bases). The receptor's source is a man aged 25-40 years in good health. CDR3 coding DNA: TGTGCCAGCAGCCTAGGAAGCGGCCCCGATACGCAGTATTTT. This translates into CASSLGSGPDTQYF. The entire variable domain, with the rest obtained from reference TRBV9 and TRBJ2-3, is as follows: DSGVTQTPKHLITATGQRVTLRCSPRSGDLSVYWYQQSLDQGLQFLIQYYNGEERAKGNILERFSAQQFPDLHSELNLSSLELGDSALYFCASSLGSGPDTQYFGPGTRLTVL.